The 15 T cell receptor beta chains given below trace back to one sample, sequenced in a study of graft-versus-host responses after intestinal transplantation. Profiling relied on immunoSEQ multiplex PCR, and the TCRdb table lists in-frame clones only, not all of them. The table records nearly 95,000 clones, approximately 94% of them present only once. These TCRs are of unknown antigen specificity. The sample consisted of unstimulated CD8+ T cells sorted from spleen or lymph node cells, taken before intestinal transplant. These receptors were obtained from a human donor who received an intestinal transplant.

The rearrangement joins TRBV6-6 to TRBJ2-7, with D possibly matching TRBD1 (5 bases). This CDR3 has 15 residues. V dropped 1 base and J dropped 2 bases, with 12 bases sitting between them. Germline values: CDR1 MNHNY, CDR2 SVGAGI (reference sequence). CDR3 region: CASSYFQGTAYEQYF. The CDR3 nucleotides are TGTGCCAGCAGTTACTTCCAGGGTACAGCCTACGAGCAGTACTTC.

The chain uses TRBV7-9 and TRBJ2-3; TRBD1 agrees at 9 bases. V lost 4 bases and J lost 1; bases outside the gene matches: 9. CDR1 is SEHNR and CDR2 is FQNEAQ in the germline V gene (reference sequence). The CDR3 length is 17 residues. CDR3: CASSSPVGQGGTDTQYF. The DNA for the CDR3 is TGTGCCAGCAGCTCACCGGTGGGACAGGGCGGCACAGATACGCAGTATTTT. Using reference TRBV7-9 and TRBJ2-3 for the parts outside the CDR3, the full variable domain is DTGVSQNPRHKITKRGQNVTFRCDPISEHNRLYWYRQTLGQGPEFLTYFQNEAQLEKSRLLSDRFSAERPKGSFSTLEIQRTEQGDSAMYLCASSSPVGQGGTDTQYFGPGTRLTVL.

The chain employs TRBV5-4 and TRBJ2-1, with D perhaps matching TRBD1 (6 bases). V lost 0 bases to trimming and J lost 9 bases, with 10 bases between them. This CDR3 contains 13 residues. The germline V gene has CDR1 SGHNT and CDR2 YYREEE (reference sequence). As DNA, the CDR3 is TGTGCCAGCAGCTTGGCAGGGGCCGGTGAGCAGTTCTTC. It encodes CASSLAGAGEQFF.

The chain links TRBV5-6 to TRBJ1-1; a weak D match, TRBD1 (6 bases). The germline V gene encodes CDR1 SGHDT and CDR2 YYEEEE. The CDR3 totals 15 residues. V lost 4 bases and J 0 bases, leaving 13 bases between the germline ends. CDR3 DNA sequence: TGTGCCAGCAGCCGCCAGGGGACACTGAACACTGAAGCTTTCTTT. It is translated as CASSRQGTLNTEAFF.

The genes are TRBV6-1 and TRBJ2-7, with TRBD1 as a possible D gene (6 bases). V shed 5 bases and J shed 2 bases, with 13 bases lying between them. From germline, CDR1 is MNHNS and CDR2 SASEGT. The CDR3 loop spans 14 amino acids. In nucleotides, the CDR3 is TGTGCCAGCAGTACCCAGGGGCGTACCTACGAGCAGTACTTC. Translating gives CASSTQGRTYEQYF.

The chain uses TRBV19 and TRBJ2-1, with a weak D call TRBD2 (7 bases). The ends were cut back, 7 bases at V and 5 bases at J, with 18 bases in the middle. Germline-derived CDR1 and CDR2 are LNHDA and SQIVND (reference sequence). The CDR3 covers 15 residues. The CDR3 DNA reads TGTGCCAGTACCATATTTGGGGGGGCTGACAATGAGCAGTTCTTC. Translated: CASTIFGGADNEQFF.

CDR3 bases: TGCGCCAGCAGCGAGGGTGGGATGAACACTGAAGCTTTCTTT. This codes for CASSEGGMNTEAFF. The chain links TRBV4-3 to TRBJ1-1, with unresolved D. Trimming removed 5 bases from V and 0 bases from J, with 10 bases in between. The CDR3 runs to 14 residues. Germline V gives CDR1 LGHNA, CDR2 YSLEER.

This clone showed up just once. The CDR3 region has the DNA TGCAGCGTTAAGTCGGGACAGGACAACACCGGGGAGCTGTTTTTT. Its translation is CSVKSGQDNTGELFF. The chain uses TRBV29-1 and TRBJ2-2; 8 nucleotides align to TRBD1. CDR1 and CDR2 from the germline V gene are SQVTM and ANQGSEA. The length of the CDR3 is 15 residues. V was pared by 5 bases and J by 2 bases, with 7 bases of the junction left unmatched.

CDR3 bases: TGCGCCAGCAGCCAAGAGACAGGTCCCTATAATTCACCCCTCCACTTT. This sequence encodes CASSQETGPYNSPLHF. V and J are TRBV4-3 and TRBJ1-6, with D possibly being TRBD1 (6 bases). This CDR3 is 16 amino acids long. Germline V gene lookup returns CDR1 LGHNA and CDR2 YSLEER. The ends were cut back, 0 bases at V and 2 bases at J, with 8 bases in the middle.

The chain recombines TRBV30 with TRBJ1-1; D not certain. Germline V lookup: CDR1 GTSNPN, CDR2 SVGIG (reference sequence). The CDR3 contains 13 residues. The V gene lost 4 bases and the J gene lost 1 base, with 10 bases spanning the gap. CDR3 in amino acids: CAWTTIRNTEAFF. In DNA form, the CDR3 reads TGTGCCTGGACTACTATCCGGAACACTGAAGCTTTCTTT.

The gene calls are TRBV5-1 and TRBJ2-7; a weak D match, TRBD1 (5 bases). V shed 0 bases and J shed 3 bases, with 13 bases lying between them. Germline loops: CDR1 SGHRS, CDR2 YFSETQ. This CDR3 region has 15 residues. CDR3 coding DNA: TGCGCCAGCAGCTTGGTGCCCGGCAGGGACTACGAGCAGTACTTC. This encodes CASSLVPGRDYEQYF. The full variable domain, in which reference TRBV5-1 and TRBJ2-7 provide the parts outside the CDR3, is KAGVTQTPRYLIKTRGQQVTLSCSPISGHRSVSWYQQTPGQGLQFLFEYFSETQRNKGNFPGRFSGRQFSNSRSEMNVSTLELGDSALYLCASSLVPGRDYEQYFGPGTRLTVT.

This clone was seen more than once but under ten times. The CDR3 here is CASSDLGAGTEAFF. For the CDR3, the DNA is TGTGCCAGCAGTGATTTGGGGGCCGGCACTGAAGCTTTCTTT. The chain combines TRBV2 with TRBJ1-1; D may be TRBD1 (6 bases). Trimming stripped 3 bases from V and 4 bases from J, with 12 bases between. CDR3 length equals 14 residues. Germline-derived CDR1 and CDR2 are SNHLY and FYNNEI.

The V and J genes are TRBV6-5 and TRBJ2-3; 9 positions agree with TRBD2. Germline trimming cut 2 bases from V and 4 bases from J; bases unmatched to any gene: 4. CDR1 is MNHEY, CDR2 SVGAGI, per germline. There are 15 residues in the CDR3. CDR3 sequence: CASSYEGLAPDTQYF. In DNA, the CDR3 is TGTGCCAGCAGTTACGAGGGACTAGCCCCAGATACGCAGTATTTT.

This clone was detected only once. The chain carries TRBV5-4 and TRBJ2-1; 10 bases map to TRBD2. From germline, CDR1 is SGHNT and CDR2 YYREEE (reference sequence). Trimming cost V 3 bases and J 4 bases; bases outside gene matches: 4. The CDR3 contains 15 residues. Written as DNA, the CDR3 is TGTGCCAGCAGCTCGAGCGGGGGGGGATACAATGAGCAGTTCTTC. As protein: CASSSSGGGYNEQFF.

This clone occurred once. The gene calls are TRBV4-3 and TRBJ1-1, with D perhaps matching TRBD1 (6 bases). V lost 0 bases and J lost 3, with 17 bases in between. The CDR3 is 17 residues long. Germline-derived CDR1 and CDR2 are LGHNA and YSLEER. CDR3 amino acids: CASSQDLRGSSDTEAFF. Written as DNA, the CDR3 is TGCGCCAGCAGCCAAGATTTAAGGGGGAGTTCTGACACTGAAGCTTTCTTT.